Shown below are 6 T cell receptor beta chains from a single sample sequenced in a study of technical replicates of blood from a few donors. Repertoires were generated with immunoSEQ multiplex PCR, while TCRdb's copy carries only in-frame clones and drops some. The sample records over 30,000 clones, about 92% being singletons. The sequenced material came from PBMCs. The receptors were sampled from a human donor in good health. Some clones in this sample may be carry-over from other donors' samples.

V is TRBV30 and J is TRBJ2-7; TRBD1 matches at 7 bases. Germline V gives CDR1 GTSNPN, CDR2 SVGIG (reference sequence). There are 14 residues in the CDR3. With 3 bases clipped from V and 2 bases from J, the junction kept 7 bases outside the gene matches. CDR3: CAWSLLGQPYEQYF. In DNA form, the CDR3 reads TGTGCCTGGAGCCTTTTGGGACAGCCCTACGAGCAGTACTTC.

This clone appeared once. V gene TRBV7-2 combines with J gene TRBJ2-7, with 13 bases fitting TRBD2. Germline loops: CDR1 SGHTA, CDR2 FQGNSA. Unmatched junction bases numbered 8, after V lost 5 bases and J lost 7 bases. This CDR3 contains 15 residues. CDR3: CASSPGLAGREEQYF. In nucleotides, the CDR3 is TGTGCCAGCAGCCCGGGACTAGCGGGGCGGGAGGAGCAGTACTTC.

CDR3: CASSYSDYEQYF. The DNA for the CDR3 is TGTGCCAGCAGTTATTCAGACTACGAGCAGTACTTC. The rearrangement links TRBV6-6 to TRBJ2-7; D remains unclear. The CDR3 runs to 12 residues. V was cut by 3 bases and J by 3 bases, with 6 bases left in between. Germline values: CDR1 MNHNY, CDR2 SVGAGI (reference sequence).

The chain employs TRBV18 and TRBJ1-2, with D maybe TRBD1 (5 bases). Germline V lookup: CDR1 KGHSH, CDR2 LQKENI. Between the trimmed V and J ends, which lost 3 bases and 4 bases, there was a span of 18 bases. The CDR3 has 16 amino acids. CDR3 residues: CASSPSWQGGRYGYTF. The CDR3 DNA reads TGTGCCAGCTCACCCTCTTGGCAGGGCGGACGCTATGGCTACACCTTC.

This rearrangement joins TRBV4-1 to TRBJ1-1; 11 positions agree with TRBD1. This CDR3 is built from 15 residues. J lost 4 bases, V lost 1 base, and 2 bases had no gene match. Germline-derived CDR1 and CDR2 are MGHRA and YSYEKL. CDR3 DNA sequence: TGCGCCAGCAGCCAAGCCGGGACAGGGGGCACTGAAGCTTTCTTT. Translated, it gives CASSQAGTGGTEAFF.

This clone was picked up one time. V is TRBV25-1 and J is TRBJ1-1; D not resolved. CDR1 is MGHDK and CDR2 is SYGVNS in the germline V gene. CDR3 length equals 14 residues. The germline V and J ends were trimmed by 6 bases and 0 bases, with 11 bases remaining between them. The CDR3 here is CASSRTGVNTEAFF. Written as DNA, the CDR3 is TGTGCCAGCAGCCGGACTGGGGTGAACACTGAAGCTTTCTTT.